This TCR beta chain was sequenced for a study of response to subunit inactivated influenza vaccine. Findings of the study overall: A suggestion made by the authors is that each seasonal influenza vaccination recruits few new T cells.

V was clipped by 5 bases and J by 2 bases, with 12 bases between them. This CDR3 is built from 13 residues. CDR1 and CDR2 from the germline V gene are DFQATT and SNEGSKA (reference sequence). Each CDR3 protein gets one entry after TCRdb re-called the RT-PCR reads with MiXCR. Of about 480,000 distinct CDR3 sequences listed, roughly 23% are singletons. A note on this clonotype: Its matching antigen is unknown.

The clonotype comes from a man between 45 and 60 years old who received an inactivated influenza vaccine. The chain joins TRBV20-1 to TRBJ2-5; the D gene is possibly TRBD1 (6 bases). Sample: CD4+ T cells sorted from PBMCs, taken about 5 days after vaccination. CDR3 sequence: CSARKDSQETQYF. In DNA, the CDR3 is TGCAGTGCTCGTAAGGACAGTCAAGAGACCCAGTACTTC.